This TCR beta chain was sequenced for a study of shared clonotypes between healthy human individuals. The wider study: Each donor had three CD4 naive, three CD4 memory, two CD8 naive and one CD8 memory plate. Notes on the study in general: Compared with memory subsets, naive subsets generally had larger estimated richness.

The repertoire was sequenced with immunoSEQ multiplex PCR; TCRdb's copy has only in-frame clones and lacks some. The sample yields 1,500,000 or so clones, roughly 97% seen once. For this clone: The antigen is undetermined.

The V gene lost 5 bases and the J gene lost 8 bases, with 24 bases spanning the gap. Per germline, CDR1 SEHNR and CDR2 FQNEAQ (reference sequence). This CDR3 has 16 amino acids. The chain employs TRBV7-9 and TRBJ1-1; D is unresolved. What was sequenced was naive CD4+ T cells sorted from blood. Documented subset: CD45RA+ positively selected. This sequence originates from a man aged 25-45 years in good health. The CDR3 region is CASSLPQRSAEFEAFF. CDR3 bases: TGTGCCAGCAGCCTCCCCCAGCGGTCAGCAGAATTCGAAGCTTTCTTT. The whole variable domain, filled in from reference TRBV7-9 and TRBJ1-1, reads DTGVSQNPRHKITKRGQNVTFRCDPISEHNRLYWYRQTLGQGPEFLTYFQNEAQLEKSRLLSDRFSAERPKGSFSTLEIQRTEQGDSAMYLCASSLPQRSAEFEAFFGQGTRLTVV.